These 5 T cell receptor beta chains came from one sample sequenced in a study of shared clonotypes between healthy human individuals. The data were produced by immunoSEQ multiplex PCR, yet TCRdb's version contains in-frame clones alone and is incomplete. The sample has more than 550,000 clones; about 90% are singletons. CD45RO-negative, CCR7-positively selected cells formed the naive CD8 fraction, excluding terminally differentiated effector memory CD45RA+ cells. Sequencing used naive CD8+ T cells sorted from blood. These receptor sequences come from a man in his thirties or forties in good health.

V gene TRBV27 combines with J gene TRBJ2-3; D gene uncertain. Trimming pared 6 bases from V and 4 bases from J, leaving 8 bases between. The CDR3 totals 12 residues. Looked up from germline, CDR1 is MNHEY and CDR2 is SMNVEV (reference sequence). The CDR3, as DNA: TGTGCCAGCAGCGCGCGGTCAGATACGCAGTATTTT. Its translation: CASSARSDTQYF.

This rearrangement joins TRBV6-1 to TRBJ1-5; 9 bases are a match to TRBD1. Germline V gene lookup returns CDR1 MNHNS and CDR2 SASEGT. The CDR3 consists of 14 residues. Trimming removed 6 bases from V and 6 bases from J; junction bases left unmatched: 6. Written as DNA, the CDR3 is TGTGCCAGCAGACCCGACAGGGGGATTCAGCCCCAGCATTTT. Translated, it gives CASRPDRGIQPQHF.

This chain joins TRBV11-2 and TRBJ2-3; TRBD2 matches at 12 bases. V was pared by 6 bases and J by 4 bases, with 17 bases of the junction left unmatched. The CDR3 contains 19 residues. Germline assignment: CDR1 SGHAT and CDR2 FQNNGV. For the CDR3, the DNA is TGTGCCAGCAGACTAGCCCCCCTAGCGGGAGGGCCGAGTCCAGATACGCAGTATTTT. It yields the protein CASRLAPLAGGPSPDTQYF.

V and J are TRBV6-5 and TRBJ2-7, with TRBD2 identical over 10 bases. Germline lookup yields CDR1 MNHEY and CDR2 SVGAGI. The J segment lost 5 bases and the V segment lost 4 bases, leaving 2 bases of the junction unmatched. CDR3 length equals 13 residues. CDR3 DNA sequence: TGTGCCAGCAGTTTAGCGGGAGGAAACGAGCAGTACTTC. This gives the protein CASSLAGGNEQYF.

The chain has TRBV28 and TRBJ2-3; 7 bases agree with TRBD1. This CDR3 is built from 14 residues. Germline trimming cut 3 bases from V and 2 bases from J; bases unmatched to any gene: 2. Per the germline V gene, CDR1 is MDHEN and CDR2 is SYDVKM. For the CDR3, the DNA is TGTGCCAGCAGTTTGGGGACAGTCACAGATACGCAGTATTTT. It translates to CASSLGTVTDTQYF.